The 10 T cell receptor beta chains given below trace back to one sample, sequenced in a study of memory CD4+ T cells and cytomegalovirus serostatus. Some clones are missing from TCRdb's copy, which holds only in-frame ones; the method was immunoSEQ multiplex PCR. The table includes 50,000 to 75,000 clones, approximately 85% detected once. Single viable CD3+CD4+CD8-CD45RO+ cells were sorted as the memory CD4+ T cells. The sample taken for sequencing was memory CD4+ T cells from blood. Receptors were obtained from an adult in good health and CMV-seronegative.

This sequence joins TRBV7-3 and TRBJ2-3; no reliable D call. V lost 5 bases and J lost 6, with 18 bases in between. This CDR3 has 15 residues. CDR1 and CDR2 (germline): SGHTA, FQGTGA. CDR3 sequence: CASSPTPGRHDTQYF. CDR3 nucleotide sequence: TGTGCCAGCAGCCCCACCCCCGGCAGGCACGATACGCAGTATTTT.

J is TRBJ2-3 and V is TRBV7-9; the match to TRBD2 covers 11 bases. CDR1 SEHNR and CDR2 FQNEAQ come from the germline V gene (reference sequence). The CDR3 is made up of 16 amino acids. V gave up 1 base and J gave up 1 base; unmatched junction bases: 1. The CDR3 DNA reads TGTGCCAGCAGCTTAGTAGCGGGGGGGGGCACAGATACGCAGTATTTT. Amino acid sequence: CASSLVAGGGTDTQYF.

This chain joins TRBV29-1 and TRBJ2-1; 8 bases align to TRBD1. This CDR3 is built from 14 residues. J was trimmed by 3 bases and V by 5 bases; bases with no gene match: 6. CDR1 is SQVTM, CDR2 ANQGSEA, per germline. This CDR3 reads CSVQGARSYNEQFF. The CDR3 DNA sequence: TGCAGCGTTCAGGGGGCACGCAGCTACAATGAGCAGTTCTTC.

In this sample, this clone turned up a few times. The rearrangement uses TRBV10-3 and TRBJ2-3, with D perhaps assigned TRBD1 or TRBD2 (6 bases each). Germline V gene sequence: CDR1 ENHRY, CDR2 SYGVKD. Trimming cost V 5 bases and J 4 bases, with 19 bases left between them. The CDR3 spans 16 residues. CDR3 region: CAISLGGGTGPDTQYF. The CDR3 DNA is TGTGCCATCAGTCTGGGGGGCGGAACGGGGCCAGATACGCAGTATTTT.

The chain combines TRBV5-6 with TRBJ1-3, with D uncertain. CDR3 length: 15 amino acids. Looked up from germline, CDR1 is SGHDT and CDR2 is YYEEEE. V gave up 4 bases and J gave up 2 bases, with 13 bases separating them. The CDR3 DNA reads as TGTGCCAGCAGCCTTGACCGGGAACCTGGAAACACCATATATTTT. Protein sequence: CASSLDREPGNTIYF.

V is TRBV27 and J is TRBJ1-1, with a possible D match to TRBD1 (6 bases). V gave up 6 bases and J gave up 0 bases, with 11 bases separating them. Germline V lookup: CDR1 MNHEY, CDR2 SMNVEV (reference sequence). The CDR3 has 14 amino acids. CDR3 sequence: CASSPGHMNTEAFF. CDR3 DNA sequence: TGTGCCAGCAGCCCGGGACATATGAACACTGAAGCTTTCTTT.

The chain combines TRBV6-1 with TRBJ1-2, with 7 bases aligning to TRBD1. J lost 8 bases, V lost 6 bases, and 9 bases had no gene match. In germline, CDR1 is MNHNS, CDR2 SASEGT. This CDR3 has 13 amino acids. The CDR3 coding sequence is TGTGCCAGCAGGGAGGGGGCCCTAGGAGGCTACACCTTC. This codes for CASREGALGGYTF.

The chain is built from TRBV15 and TRBJ2-3; D is perhaps TRBD2 (6 bases). CDR1 and CDR2 from the germline V gene are LNHNV and YYDKDF (reference sequence). V was pared by 6 bases and J by 1 base, with 11 bases between. The CDR3 has 14 residues. CDR3 nucleotides: TGTGCCACCAGTAGGGAGGTGGGCACAGATACGCAGTATTTT. Translated, it gives CATSREVGTDTQYF.

The rearrangement uses TRBV5-4 and TRBJ2-1; 8 nucleotides match TRBD2. V dropped 4 bases and J dropped 5; count of bases not matched to a gene: 17. This CDR3 comprises 18 residues. The germline CDR1 and CDR2 sequences are SGHNT and YYREEE (reference sequence). The CDR3 loop reads CASSLPPGSQRGHNEQFF. The DNA for the CDR3 is TGTGCCAGCAGCCTCCCCCCGGGGTCTCAGCGGGGGCACAATGAGCAGTTCTTC.

The chain recombines TRBV10-2 with TRBJ2-5, with no clear D. V lost 3 bases to trimming and J lost 2 bases, with 10 bases between them. The V gene's germline CDR1 is WSHSY and CDR2 SAAADI. This CDR3 contains 14 residues. The CDR3: CASSEDGWQETQYF. For the CDR3, the DNA is TGCGCCAGCAGTGAAGATGGATGGCAAGAGACCCAGTACTTC.